This TCR beta chain was captured in a study of cytomegalovirus exposure and HLA in healthy donors (dated by TCRdb to 2016 to 2017). Regarding the complete study: An earlier analysis of several hundred of the donors reported 250 to 300 Gb of sequence data and roughly 100 million unique TCR beta sequences from 150 million to 200 million T cells. An early release covering some 640 HLA-typed donors comprised approximately 300 gigabases of sequencing data and around 80 million unique TCR sequences. Of the roughly 400 genotyped donors, roughly 80% were placed in the genetic ancestry cluster associated with self-reported Caucasian donors. The study was designed to test whether signatures of past pathogen exposure could be identified by cataloging public T cell receptors. Using immunosequencing, the study profiled T cell repertoires from some 670 subjects and related those repertoires to cytomegalovirus serostatus. Along with the roughly 670-subject first cohort, a separate validation cohort of around 110 different subjects was used. To predict cytomegalovirus infection status, the study combined high-throughput TCR immunosequencing, statistical association of individual TCRs with disease status, and machine learning. In a later analysis, previously published TCR beta repertoires from 670 or so donors were re-analyzed and high-resolution HLA genotyping was added so that TCR occurrence patterns could be studied. In the later analysis, no new phenotypic data were used to find candidate immune exposures; instead, reliance was placed on TCR beta sequences and their occurrence across donors. To decide whether each TCR beta V gene segment behaved as functional or pseudogenic, an earlier analysis of some 580 of the donors relied on high-throughput TCR beta sequencing. Alongside the repertoire data, information on donor age, sex, ethnicity and CMV serostatus was compiled. A later genetic analysis used genome-wide SNP genotypes for about 65% of the roughly 700 donors, treating that subset as a discovery cohort. All discovery cohort repertoires had been generated using a single sequencing platform. HLA typing included class I and class II loci at four-digit resolution. The number of typed donors differed by locus: about 629-630 for A, B, C, DRB1 and DQB1; 500 to 550 for DQA1; about 600 for DPA1; and some 430 for DPB1. Because of strong linkage in the cohort, roughly five DR-DQ haplotypes were treated as single units for association and clustering. On average, around 240,000 unique TCR beta nucleotide sequences were sequenced per donor among some 430 genotyped donors of the cohort, with 15% to 20% of those sequences being non-productive. The paper's findings and limits, for the study overall: For the cohort, immune exposure information was limited to CMV serostatus. It was suggested by the authors that the approach could potentially be generalized to other disease states and immunological phenotypes. The cohort was sequenced for TCR beta chains only, and without alpha or paired-chain data the features that could be detected were limited. Because the 87-base-pair reads could not distinguish some IMGT-functional V segments, including TRBV6-2 and TRBV6-3, those segments were excluded. Because counts were too low, some 17 rarely observed V segments, including chromosome 9 orphons, were excluded from the earlier analysis of around 590 of the donors. Compared with the 666-donor mean, donors in an Asian-associated ancestry cluster had fewer N-insertions in productive TCRs, according to a later genetic analysis. The study gave a list of 150 to 200 TCR beta chains associated with cytomegalovirus. In a later analysis, several top co-occurrence clusters were reported to appear linked to parvovirus B19, influenza, CMV and Epstein-Barr virus. In a later genetic analysis, a missense DCLRE1C variant was associated with V-gene and J-gene trimming of TCR beta chains, and the association was replicated in an independent cohort. In both the original and validation cohorts, the classifier was reported to diagnose cytomegalovirus status with high specificity and sensitivity. At a false discovery rate of 0.05, a later analysis linked some 18,000 TCR beta sequences to specific HLA alleles. In a later analysis, most CMV-associated TCR beta chains were found to appear HLA-restricted, with HLA associations seemingly driven largely by CMV exposure. In vitro tests confirmed that three of the cytomegalovirus-associated TCR beta chains recognize cytomegalovirus antigens. Most TCR sequences were seen in very few donors, while some public TCRs were found in many individuals. Assigning TCR associations to individual alleles was difficult when HLA alleles, especially DR and DQ, strongly co-occurred. In a later analysis, the rate of TCR association differed among HLA loci, with DRB1 alleles having the most associated TCRs and HLA-C alleles having the fewest. A cluster of highly shared sequence variants was judged likely to represent a technical artifact of the sequencing pipeline. Because HLA typing was missing for some donors at each locus, association tests included only the typed subset. Compared with equally common non-associated chains, HLA-associated TCR beta chains in a later analysis were more clonally expanded and had lower generation probabilities. A further reported finding was that TCR beta sequences accurately predicted the HLA-A and HLA-B alleles for most subjects in the first cohort. Correlated functional status among segregating V segments might be attributable to linkage disequilibrium, but an unknown experimental factor could not be ruled out. Sequencing depth was assumed to be roughly uniform across donors in the presence/absence analyses, though that assumption may not hold. An earlier analysis of some 560 of the donors showed that most TCR beta V segments appeared in productive rearrangements either about 87% or about 30% of the time, which broadly matched IMGT annotations.

This clone was detected once. There is no known antigen for this receptor. No quality values exist for individual bases; no much larger clone is one base distant. The cohort comprised around 690 healthy bone marrow donors. Cohort members were all nominally healthy when sampled, although unrecorded immune exposures were likely present. The donor tested CMV seronegative and was one of the 352 seronegative cohort members. Each donor provided a peripheral blood sample, and peripheral blood mononuclear cells were used for TCR beta sequencing. The Qiagen DNeasy Blood Extraction Kit was used to extract genomic DNA from the blood cell samples. The receptor library was made with the immunoSEQ multiplex PCR assay. For the multiplex PCR, a mixture combining 60 forward primers for TCR Vbeta segments and 13 reverse primers for TCR Jbeta segments was used. Amplification of the CDR3 region of rearranged TCR beta genes was performed with a multiplex PCR assay on genomic DNA. The Illumina HiSeq System was used to sequence the amplified TCR beta libraries as 87-base-pair reads. Concerning the study's data processing: A later analysis counted tens of millions of unique TCR beta chains across the 550 to 700 repertoires, and roughly 9.9 million of these chains were shared by at least two donors. Raw reads were error-corrected and collapsed into unique sequences by a nearest-neighbor algorithm in which closely related sequences were merged to remove PCR and sequencing errors. Alignment of CDR3 sequences to IMGT reference sequences was used to assign V, D and J gene segments. Each retained sequence needed at least a six-nucleotide match to both a V gene segment and a J gene segment. A rearrangement was called productive if the CDR3 had no stop codons and remained in frame with V and J, and every other rearrangement was called non-productive. Following IMGT convention, CDR3 was defined as the stretch from the second conserved V-encoded cysteine up to the conserved J-encoded phenylalanine. Sequences without an unambiguous match to a single V gene segment were excluded from the earlier analysis of several hundred of the donors. An earlier analysis of a few hundred of the donors classified V segments as functional when productive rearrangements were above 56.7% and as segregating when the standard deviation between donors was above 5%. A statistical classification framework was built for diagnosing cytomegalovirus status from the catalog of TCR beta chain sequences. In a later analysis, TCR nucleotide sequences were compared against IMGT/GENE-DB human TR gene sequences so that V and J genes could be assigned. A later analysis assigned CDR3 sequences and most-parsimonious VDJ recombination scenarios with the TCRdist pipeline. In a later analysis, each TCR beta chain was defined by its CDR3 amino acid sequence together with its V-gene family, and reads lacking a unique V-gene family were excluded. A later analysis removed 550 to 700 highly shared, low-generation-probability nucleotide sequences to deal with suspected cross-contamination and a sequencing artifact. For each public chain, a later analysis derived a clonal expansion index from normalized ranks of inferred template counts within each repertoire. In a later analysis, generation probabilities were computed using a VDJ recombination model fitted to out-of-frame rearrangements, and the results were checked against IGoR. Hypergeometric tests were used in a later analysis to score TCR-TCR, TCR-HLA and TCR-CMV co-occurrence, with a repertoire-size bias correction applied to the TCR pairs. A later analysis estimated false discovery rates by permuting HLA or CMV assignments 20 times. In a later analysis, co-occurring TCRs were grouped using DBSCAN, with TCRdist sequence similarity added in when clustering inside HLA-allele-positive subsets. For co-occurrence clustering, repertoires with fewer than 30,000 or more than 120,000 public chains were excluded, along with roughly 5 repertoires with anomalous nucleotide sharing. Here the immuneACCESS table is served through TCRdb, limited to in-frame sequences with V and J called. Missing clones are a known gap in these copies; in checked studies unresolved V genes cover under half, and the rest lacks a known reason. That table is the source of V, J and clone size, and D and trimming were worked out from the DNA. The sample records 160,000 or so clones, around 77% of which are singletons. Of the sample, around 1.5% is held by the ten largest clones.

Inclusive of the bounding cysteine and phenylalanine, the CDR3 is 16 residues long. Just the 48-base CDR3 DNA is kept, in frame starting at base 1. Based on the germline V gene, the CDR1 and CDR2 sequences are SGHAT and FQNNGV. Between the V and J ends, shortened by 5 bases and 4 bases respectively, the junction contains 20 bases. The sequencing sample was made of PBMCs. The sequence joins TRBV11-2 to TRBJ1-2, with the D gene call left open. The origin of this receptor is a man aged 55 to 70 in good health and CMV-seronegative. The DNA sequence is TGTGCCAGCAGCCCGAGGACTGGGATTCCCCGCTATGGCTACACCTTC. The encoded protein is CASSPRTGIPRYGYTF. When the CDR3 is completed using the reference TRBV11-2 and TRBJ1-2 genes on either side, the full variable domain is EAGVAQSPRYKIIEKRQSVAFWCNPISGHATLYWYQQILGQGPKLLIQFQNNGVVDDSQLPKDRFSAERLKGVDSTLKIQPAKLEDSAVYLCASSPRTGIPRYGYTFGSGTRLTVV.